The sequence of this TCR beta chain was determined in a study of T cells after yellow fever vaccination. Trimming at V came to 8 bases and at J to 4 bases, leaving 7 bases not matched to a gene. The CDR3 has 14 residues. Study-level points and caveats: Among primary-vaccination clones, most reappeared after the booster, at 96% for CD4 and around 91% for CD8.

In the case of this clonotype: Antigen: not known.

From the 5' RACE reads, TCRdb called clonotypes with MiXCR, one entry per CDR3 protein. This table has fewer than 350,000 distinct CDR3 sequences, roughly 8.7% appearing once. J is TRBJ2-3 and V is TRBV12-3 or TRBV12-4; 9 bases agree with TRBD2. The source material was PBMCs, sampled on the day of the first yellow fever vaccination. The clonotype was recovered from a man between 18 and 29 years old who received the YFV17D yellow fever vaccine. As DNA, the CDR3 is TGTGCCAGCCGTAGGGGACTAGCATCAGATACGCAGTATTTT. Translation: CASRRGLASDTQYF.